Listed here are 13 T cell receptor beta chains from one sample, sequenced in a study of cytomegalovirus exposure and HLA in healthy donors. Sequencing was performed with immunoSEQ multiplex PCR; in TCRdb, only in-frame clones are kept and a portion is missing. Among roughly 70,000 clones listed, roughly 80% were seen once. Sample: PBMCs. These receptors were obtained from a man younger than 45 in good health and CMV-seronegative.

The chain uses TRBV5-1 and TRBJ1-1; 9 nucleotides align to TRBD1. Germline CDR1 is SGHRS and CDR2 is YFSETQ. Trimming at V came to 4 bases and at J to 5 bases, leaving 9 bases not matched to a gene. The CDR3 is 15 amino acids. The CDR3 sequence: CASSPPRQGGTEAFF. CDR3 bases: TGCGCCAGCAGCCCACCTCGACAGGGGGGGACTGAAGCTTTCTTT. Complete variable domain (other parts from reference TRBV5-1 and TRBJ1-1): KAGVTQTPRYLIKTRGQQVTLSCSPISGHRSVSWYQQTPGQGLQFLFEYFSETQRNKGNFPGRFSGRQFSNSRSEMNVSTLELGDSALYLCASSPPRQGGTEAFFGQGTRLTVV.

The chain uses TRBV19 and TRBJ2-3; a possible D gene is TRBD1 (5 bases). Germline CDR1 LNHDA, CDR2 SQIVND (reference sequence). This CDR3 spans 14 amino acids. The V end lost 3 bases, the J end lost 3 bases, and 10 bases lay between the germline ends. This CDR3 is CASSIAQGTDTQYF. The CDR3 DNA reads TGTGCCAGTAGTATTGCCCAGGGTACAGATACGCAGTATTTT.

The V call is TRBV19, the J call TRBJ2-2, with D perhaps TRBD2 (6 bases). This CDR3 is built from 12 residues. Trimming stripped 11 bases from V and 2 bases from J, with 9 bases between. Germline loops: CDR1 LNHDA, CDR2 SQIVND (reference sequence). The CDR3 loop is CALRGNTGELFF. CDR3 nucleotide sequence: TGTGCCCTGCGGGGAAACACCGGGGAGCTGTTTTTT.

J is TRBJ1-3 and V is TRBV5-1; D call uncertain. V lost 0 bases and J 0 bases, leaving 7 bases between the germline ends. Germline CDR1 reads SGHRS; CDR2 reads YFSETQ. The CDR3 consists of 15 residues. The CDR3 DNA follows: TGCGCCAGCAGCTTGGAGTTGAGCTCTGGAAACACCATATATTTT. It yields the protein CASSLELSSGNTIYF.

V is TRBV12-5 and J is TRBJ1-1, with TRBD1 as a possible D gene (5 bases). Germline CDR1 LGHNT, CDR2 FRNRAP. The CDR3 consists of 13 residues. The germline V and J ends were trimmed by 0 bases and 3 bases, with 5 bases remaining between them. DNA of the CDR3: TGTGCTAGTGGTTTGGTACAGGACACTGAAGCTTTCTTT. This encodes CASGLVQDTEAFF.

CDR3 protein: CSVEDQEGGEQYF. CDR3 DNA sequence: TGCAGCGTTGAAGATCAGGAGGGCGGCGAGCAGTACTTC. This chain uses TRBV29-1 with TRBJ2-7; D may be TRBD2 (6 bases). Germline V gene data show CDR1 as SQVTM and CDR2 as ANQGSEA. The CDR3 spans 13 residues. V was cut by 0 bases and J by 6 bases, with 12 bases left in between.

V and J are TRBV9 and TRBJ2-3; the D gene is possibly TRBD2 (5 bases). The CDR3 runs 15 residues. Trimming removed 0 bases from V and 0 bases from J, with 8 bases in between. Germline CDR1 and CDR2: SGDLS and YYNGEE. The CDR3 protein is CASSVEDYSTDTQYF. CDR3 sequence (DNA): TGTGCCAGCAGCGTAGAAGACTATAGCACAGATACGCAGTATTTT.

The genes are TRBV4-2 and TRBJ1-1; D remains ambiguous. V lost 1 base to trimming and J lost 4 bases, with 10 bases between them. This CDR3 has 14 amino acids. The V gene's germline CDR1 is LGHNA and CDR2 YNFKEQ. CDR3: CASSQGMGSTEAFF. DNA of the CDR3: TGTGCCAGCAGCCAAGGAATGGGGAGCACTGAAGCTTTCTTT.

This chain links TRBV7-9 with TRBJ2-3, with 8 bases matching TRBD2. Germline V lookup: CDR1 SEHNR, CDR2 FQNEAQ (reference sequence). Trimming at V came to 2 bases and at J to 0 bases, leaving 7 bases not matched to a gene. The CDR3 totals 17 residues. The CDR3 loop is CASSLSGGSRSTDTQYF. The CDR3 region has the DNA TGTGCCAGCAGCTTATCGGGAGGGAGTAGAAGCACAGATACGCAGTATTTT.

The chain couples TRBV28 to TRBJ1-1; 7 positions agree with TRBD1. Germline CDR1 and CDR2: MDHEN and SYDVKM. The V and J ends lost 5 bases and 0 bases, in that order; junction bases with no gene match: 3. The CDR3 has 14 residues. The CDR3 region has the DNA TGTGCCAGCAGTCCGGGACAGATGAACACTGAAGCTTTCTTT. Protein sequence: CASSPGQMNTEAFF.

The CDR3 loop is CSGGGGADKNIQYF. As DNA, the CDR3 is TGCAGCGGCGGCGGGGGGGCGGACAAAAACATTCAGTACTTC. The chain couples TRBV29-1 to TRBJ2-4, with 9 bases fitting TRBD2. Unmatched junction bases numbered 7, after V lost 7 bases and J lost 3 bases. Looked up from germline, CDR1 is SQVTM and CDR2 is ANQGSEA. This CDR3 has 14 residues.

The V call is TRBV5-1, the J call TRBJ2-7; 13 bases are shared with TRBD2. Looked up from germline, CDR1 is SGHRS and CDR2 is YFSETQ. V dropped 4 bases and J dropped 7; count of bases not matched to a gene: 5. The CDR3 consists of 14 residues. The CDR3 is CASSQGLAGSEQYV. For the CDR3, the DNA is TGCGCCAGCAGCCAGGGACTAGCGGGATCGGAGCAGTACGTC.

The chain uses TRBV29-1 and TRBJ1-1, with 9 positions matching TRBD1. The V gene end was trimmed by 3 bases and the J gene end by 10 bases; junction bases not matched to a gene: 9. Germline loops: CDR1 SQVTM, CDR2 ANQGSEA. This CDR3 is built from 13 residues. The chain's CDR3 is CSVEGQGKFGAFF. The CDR3 DNA reads TGCAGCGTTGAGGGACAGGGAAAGTTTGGAGCTTTCTTT.